These 21 T cell receptor beta chains originate from one sample sequenced in a study of brain T cells in children with intractable seizures. Repertoires were generated with immunoSEQ multiplex PCR, while TCRdb's copy carries only in-frame clones and drops some. Here the sample spans about 22,000 clones, approximately 94% being singletons. This material consisted of peripheral blood, taken at surgery. These receptors originate from a boy between 5 and 17 years old with focal cortical dysplasia and intractable seizures.

This clone was detected only once. This chain connects TRBV6-1 to TRBJ1-2; D uncertain. The V gene's germline CDR1 is MNHNS and CDR2 SASEGT. The CDR3 loop spans 13 amino acids. V was clipped by 2 bases and J by 8 bases, with 12 bases between them. The CDR3 region is CASSEYRTKGYTF. CDR3 coding DNA: TGTGCCAGCAGTGAATACCGGACGAAGGGCTACACCTTC.

The CDR3 loop reads CASSEYGATGELFF. Here the CDR3 DNA reads TGCGCCAGCAGTGAGTACGGAGCCACCGGGGAGCTGTTTTTT. The chain recombines TRBV10-2 with TRBJ2-2; D gene uncertain. Germline V CDR1 and CDR2: WSHSY, SAAADI. The CDR3 has 14 amino acids. V gave up 1 base and J gave up 4 bases, with 7 bases separating them.

The CDR3 coding sequence is TGTGCCAGCAGTTTCTTGGGTATCCGCGCAACTAATGAAAAACTGTTTTTT. It encodes CASSFLGIRATNEKLFF. The chain carries TRBV28 and TRBJ1-4, with no clear D. V was trimmed by 3 bases and J by 0 bases, leaving 14 bases between them. This CDR3 region has 17 residues. Per the germline V gene, CDR1 is MDHEN and CDR2 is SYDVKM. The variable domain in full, with the rest retrieved from reference TRBV28 and TRBJ1-4, is DVKVTQSSRYLVKRTGEKVFLECVQDMDHENMFWYRQDPGLGLRLIYFSYDVKMKEKGDIPEGYSVSREKKERFSLILESASTNQTSMYLCASSFLGIRATNEKLFFGSGTQLSVL.

This chain connects TRBV28 to TRBJ1-2; D is perhaps TRBD1 (5 bases). The V gene's germline CDR1 is MDHEN and CDR2 SYDVKM. This CDR3 contains 14 residues. Trimming left V 5 bases short and J 4 bases short, with 14 bases between. The CDR3 DNA reads TGTGCCAGCAGTCCCCCCGGGGCTGGCTATGGCTACACCTTC. Translation gives CASSPPGAGYGYTF.

A single count supports this clone. J is TRBJ1-2 and V is TRBV12-3 or TRBV12-4; 8 bases map to TRBD1. Unmatched junction bases numbered 8, after V lost 6 bases and J lost 8 bases. The CDR3 totals 13 residues. CDR3 loop: CASRPDRVGGYTF. The CDR3 bases are TGTGCCAGCAGGCCGGACAGGGTTGGCGGCTACACCTTC.

This chain links TRBV4-1 with TRBJ2-2; TRBD1 is a possible D gene (5 bases). V was trimmed by 6 bases and J by 4 bases, leaving 12 bases between them. Germline loops: CDR1 MGHRA, CDR2 YSYEKL. The CDR3 length is 14 residues. CDR3 in DNA: TGCGCCAGCAGTCATGGAAGGGGCACCGGGGAGCTGTTTTTT. This encodes CASSHGRGTGELFF.

The CDR3 loop reads CASSQVGRSERGQYF. The CDR3 bases are TGCGCCAGCAGCCAAGTCGGCCGATCGGAGAGGGGGCAGTACTTC. J is TRBJ2-7 and V is TRBV4-1; D possibly matches TRBD1 or TRBD2 (5 bases each). The CDR3 extends over 15 amino acids. Germline CDR1 is MGHRA and CDR2 is YSYEKL. V lost 1 base and J lost 9, with 19 bases in between.

This rearrangement joins TRBV15 to TRBJ1-5; possible D gene TRBD1, 6 bases. V gave up 3 bases and J gave up 4 bases, with 10 bases separating them. The CDR3 length is 14 residues. Germline-derived CDR1 and CDR2 are LNHNV and YYDKDF (reference sequence). The CDR3 region is CATSRPGQNQPQHF. The CDR3 bases are TGTGCCACCAGCAGGCCCGGACAGAATCAGCCCCAGCATTTT.

The chain uses TRBV5-1 and TRBJ2-2, with 7 bases fitting TRBD1. Losses at the gene ends were 2 bases for V and 5 bases for J; bases not matched to a gene: 3. CDR1 is SGHRS, CDR2 YFSETQ, per germline. The length of the CDR3 is 14 residues. CDR3 sequence reads: CASSLQGQTGELFF. The CDR3 nucleotides are TGCGCCAGCAGCTTACAGGGGCAAACCGGGGAGCTGTTTTTT. Drawing the rest from reference TRBV5-1 and TRBJ2-2, the complete variable domain is KAGVTQTPRYLIKTRGQQVTLSCSPISGHRSVSWYQQTPGQGLQFLFEYFSETQRNKGNFPGRFSGRQFSNSRSEMNVSTLELGDSALYLCASSLQGQTGELFFGEGSRLTVL.

The J gene is TRBJ1-3, the V gene TRBV12-5; 7 nucleotides align to TRBD1. CDR1 and CDR2 from the germline V gene are LGHNT and FRNRAP. CDR3 size: 17 residues. Germline trimming cut 4 bases from V and 0 bases from J; bases unmatched to any gene: 9. DNA for the CDR3: TGTGCTAGTGGTTGGGATGCGGGGACAGACTCTGGAAACACCATATATTTT. This translates into CASGWDAGTDSGNTIYF.

V usage is TRBV3-1 (or the pseudogene TRBV3-2) and J usage is TRBJ2-3, with TRBD2 matching 11 bases. This CDR3 comprises 17 residues. V lost 0 bases to trimming and J lost 3 bases; unmatched junction nucleotides: 5. Per germline, CDR1 LGHDT and CDR2 YNNKEL (reference sequence). CDR3 DNA: TGTGCCAGCAGCCAAGAAACTAGCGGGAGACGGACAGATACGCAGTATTTT. It codes for CASSQETSGRRTDTQYF.

J is TRBJ1-1 and V is TRBV13, with unresolved D. The V gene's germline CDR1 is PRHDT and CDR2 FYEKMQ (reference sequence). The CDR3 sequence is 12 residues long. V dropped 6 bases and J dropped 2 bases, with 7 bases sitting between them. CDR3: CASRRYNTEAFF. CDR3 DNA sequence: TGTGCCAGCAGACGATACAACACTGAAGCTTTCTTT.

The V call is TRBV9, the J call TRBJ2-1, with D maybe TRBD2 (5 bases). The CDR3 contains 17 residues. From germline, CDR1 is SGDLS and CDR2 YYNGEE. Trimming removed 4 bases at V and 8 bases at J, with 25 bases between. This CDR3 is CASSPRLRESPWDEQFF. The CDR3 DNA sequence: TGTGCCAGCAGCCCTCGACTAAGGGAAAGTCCCTGGGATGAGCAGTTCTTC.

The V call is TRBV5-8, the J call TRBJ2-5; possible D gene TRBD1, 5 bases. The germline V gene has CDR1 SGHTS and CDR2 YDEGEE. V gave up 4 bases and J gave up 5 bases, with 18 bases separating them. The CDR3 runs to 15 residues. In nucleotides, the CDR3 is TGTGCCAGCAGCCCCGGGTGGGCAGGGTCGGAGACCCAGTACTTC. Translation gives CASSPGWAGSETQYF.

This rearrangement joins TRBV28 to TRBJ1-2; D is ambiguous. Trimming shortened V by 3 bases and J by 2 bases, and 7 bases separated the two germline ends. CDR1 is MDHEN, CDR2 SYDVKM, per germline. The CDR3 runs 13 residues. Here the CDR3 reads CASSLAQNYGYTF. Written as DNA, the CDR3 is TGTGCCAGCAGTTTGGCACAGAACTATGGCTACACCTTC.

This chain links TRBV7-2 with TRBJ2-4, with D unclear. This CDR3 spans 14 amino acids. The germline V gene encodes CDR1 SGHTA and CDR2 FQGNSA. V gave up 4 bases and J gave up 8 bases, with 15 bases separating them. The CDR3 loop reads CASSSRPIDDIQYF. The DNA of the CDR3 is TGTGCCAGCAGCTCAAGGCCAATCGACGACATTCAGTACTTC. The whole variable domain, filled in from reference TRBV7-2 and TRBJ2-4, reads GAGVSQSPSNKVTEKGKDVELRCDPISGHTALYWYRQSLGQGLEFLIYFQGNSAPDKSGLPSDRFSAERTGGSVSTLTIQRTQQEDSAVYLCASSSRPIDDIQYFGAGTRLSVL.

The chain uses TRBV4-2 and TRBJ1-5, with no clear D. Trimming removed 0 bases from V and 0 bases from J, with 12 bases in between. The CDR3 length is 17 residues. Germline V lookup: CDR1 LGHNA, CDR2 YNFKEQ. The CDR3 region is CASSQDWTPYSNQPQHF. CDR3 nucleotides: TGTGCCAGCAGCCAAGATTGGACGCCTTATAGCAATCAGCCCCAGCATTTT.

This clone was detected a few times. The rearrangement joins TRBV6-5 to TRBJ2-2; no clear D gene. Germline loops: CDR1 MNHEY, CDR2 SVGAGI. This CDR3 spans 12 amino acids. V shed 7 bases and J shed 5 bases, with 8 bases lying between them. The CDR3 spells CASKGRTGELFF. The CDR3 bases are TGTGCCAGCAAGGGTCGGACCGGGGAGCTGTTTTTT.

J is TRBJ2-1 and V is TRBV9; 7 bases line up with TRBD1. CDR1 is SGDLS, CDR2 YYNGEE, per germline. Trimming took 3 bases from V and 3 from J; bases not matched to a gene: 3. The CDR3 totals 14 residues. The CDR3 reads CASSAGQDYNEQFF. In nucleotides, the CDR3 is TGTGCCAGCAGCGCCGGACAGGACTACAATGAGCAGTTCTTC.

The chain uses TRBV7-9 and TRBJ2-1; tentatively, D is TRBD1 (6 bases). The CDR3 loop spans 18 amino acids. Trimming left V 1 base short and J 5 bases short, with 21 bases between. CDR1 and CDR2 from the germline V gene are SEHNR and FQNEAQ (reference sequence). The CDR3 loop is CASSLGWGRSGEDNEQFF. As DNA, the CDR3 is TGTGCCAGCAGCTTAGGGTGGGGTAGGTCAGGGGAAGACAATGAGCAGTTCTTC.

The chain employs TRBV4-1 and TRBJ2-5; D may be TRBD2 (6 bases). CDR1 and CDR2 (germline): MGHRA, YSYEKL. V was cut by 0 bases and J by 4 bases, with 9 bases left in between. This CDR3 contains 14 residues. The chain's CDR3 is CASSQDWRGETQYF. The CDR3 DNA reads as TGCGCCAGCAGCCAAGATTGGAGGGGAGAGACCCAGTACTTC.